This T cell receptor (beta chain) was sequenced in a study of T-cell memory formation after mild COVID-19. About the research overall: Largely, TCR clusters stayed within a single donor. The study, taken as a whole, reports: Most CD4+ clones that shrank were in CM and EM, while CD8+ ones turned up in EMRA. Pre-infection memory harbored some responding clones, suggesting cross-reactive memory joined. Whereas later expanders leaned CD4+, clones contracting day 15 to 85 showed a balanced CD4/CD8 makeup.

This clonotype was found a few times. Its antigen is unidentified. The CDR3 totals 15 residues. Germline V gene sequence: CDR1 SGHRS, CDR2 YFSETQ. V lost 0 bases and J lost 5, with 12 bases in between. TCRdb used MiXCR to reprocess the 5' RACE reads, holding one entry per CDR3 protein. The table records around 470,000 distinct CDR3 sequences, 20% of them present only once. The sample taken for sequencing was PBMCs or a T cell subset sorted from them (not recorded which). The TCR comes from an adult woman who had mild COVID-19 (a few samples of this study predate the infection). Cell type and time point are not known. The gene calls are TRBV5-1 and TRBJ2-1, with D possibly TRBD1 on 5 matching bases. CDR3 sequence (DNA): TGCGCCAGCAGCTTGGGGCAGGGCACCCACAATGAGCAGTTCTTC. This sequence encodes CASSLGQGTHNEQFF.